Below, 17 T cell receptor beta chains from the same sample are listed, as sequenced in a study of blood T cell repertoires in COVID-19. The table came from immunoSEQ multiplex PCR; TCRdb's copy has only in-frame clones and leaves some out. The data hold about 250,000 clones, with about 88% observed a single time. Sequencing used PBMCs or T cells enriched from blood (not recorded which). The receptors stem from a woman aged 50 to 60 who had recovered from COVID-19.

J is TRBJ2-1 and V is TRBV5-8; 12 nucleotides match TRBD2. The V and J ends lost 3 bases and 0 bases, in that order; junction bases with no gene match: 1. The CDR3 covers 16 residues. CDR1 is SGHTS and CDR2 is YDEGEE in the germline V gene. CDR3 amino acids: CASSSGLAGSYNEQFF. The DNA for the CDR3 is TGTGCCAGCAGCTCGGGACTAGCGGGCTCCTACAATGAGCAGTTCTTC.

The CDR3 DNA follows: TGCGCCAGCAGCTTGGATTCTACAGACCCTATGAACACTGAAGCTTTCTTT. This gives the protein CASSLDSTDPMNTEAFF. The rearrangement uses TRBV5-1 and TRBJ1-1, with D unclear. Germline V gene sequence: CDR1 SGHRS, CDR2 YFSETQ. With 0 bases removed from V and 0 bases from J, the gap between germline ends came to 15 bases. The CDR3 length is 17 residues.

This clone was recorded once. The CDR3 sequence: CASSLDRGSTTEAFF. In DNA form, the CDR3 reads TGTGCCAGCAGCCTCGACAGGGGAAGTACCACTGAAGCTTTCTTT. This chain links TRBV7-2 with TRBJ1-1; 8 bases match TRBD1. Unmatched junction bases numbered 9, after V lost 5 bases and J lost 4 bases. Germline V CDR1 and CDR2: SGHTA, FQGNSA. This CDR3 region has 15 residues. Combining the CDR3 with reference TRBV7-2 and TRBJ1-1 gives the whole variable domain GAGVSQSPSNKVTEKGKDVELRCDPISGHTALYWYRQSLGQGLEFLIYFQGNSAPDKSGLPSDRFSAERTGGSVSTLTIQRTQQEDSAVYLCASSLDRGSTTEAFFGQGTRLTVV.

V and J are TRBV13 and TRBJ2-4; 10 nucleotides match TRBD2. CDR3 length equals 16 residues. The J segment lost 6 bases and the V segment lost 3 bases, leaving 8 bases of the junction unmatched. Germline V gives CDR1 PRHDT, CDR2 FYEKMQ (reference sequence). For the CDR3, the DNA is TGTGCCAGCAGCTTTAGGCTAGCGGGAGATCTAAACATTCAGTACTTC. It specifies CASSFRLAGDLNIQYF.

The CDR3 bases are TGTGCCAGCAGCTTGAGGGACAGCCAAGAGACCCAGTACTTC. This translates into CASSLRDSQETQYF. The gene calls are TRBV5-4 and TRBJ2-5; TRBD1 agrees at 7 bases. This CDR3 contains 14 residues. Germline assignment: CDR1 SGHNT and CDR2 YYREEE (reference sequence). The V and J ends lost 1 base and 1 base, in that order; junction bases with no gene match: 1.

The chain joins TRBV30 to TRBJ2-3; 10 bases are shared with TRBD2. Germline V gives CDR1 GTSNPN, CDR2 SVGIG (reference sequence). The CDR3 consists of 14 residues. The V segment lost 4 bases and the J segment 0 bases; nucleotides outside the gene matches: 1. The CDR3 bases are TGTGCCTGGAAGCGGGAGGGGAGCACAGATACGCAGTATTTT. This codes for CAWKREGSTDTQYF.

DNA of the CDR3: TGTGCCAGCAGCCGGGAGGGATCCGCTTTCTTT. Protein sequence: CASSREGSAFF. The chain is built from TRBV3-1 (or the pseudogene TRBV3-2) and TRBJ1-1; no definite D call. Germline loops: CDR1 LGHDT, CDR2 YNNKEL (reference sequence). This CDR3 region has 11 residues. V gave up 4 bases and J gave up 11 bases, with 11 bases separating them.

V usage is TRBV27 and J usage is TRBJ1-4, with 8 bases identical to TRBD1. Looked up from germline, CDR1 is MNHEY and CDR2 is SMNVEV (reference sequence). The CDR3 loop spans 15 amino acids. V gave up 4 bases and J gave up 2 bases; unmatched junction bases: 3. The CDR3 coding sequence is TGTGCCAGCAGTTCAGGGGGCGCGACTAATGAAAAACTGTTTTTT. Its translation is CASSSGGATNEKLFF.

The rearrangement links TRBV4-2 to TRBJ1-3; TRBD1 might be the D (5 bases). This CDR3 has 16 amino acids. Germline V lookup: CDR1 LGHNA, CDR2 YNFKEQ. V lost 5 bases and J 4 bases, leaving 18 bases between the germline ends. In nucleotides, the CDR3 is TGTGCCAGCAGCAAGATAACAGGTGGAGTAGGAAACACCATATATTTT. It is translated as CASSKITGGVGNTIYF.

Notes on this clone: Other DNA sequences of this sample code for an identical CDR3. The V and J genes are TRBV4-3 and TRBJ1-6, with a weak D call TRBD1 (6 bases). The CDR3 extends over 16 amino acids. Between the trimmed V and J ends, which lost 4 bases and 0 bases, there was a span of 10 bases. Looked up from germline, CDR1 is LGHNA and CDR2 is YSLEER. The CDR3 sequence: CASSRGGSSYNSPLHF. The CDR3 DNA reads as TGCGCCAGCAGCCGGGGGGGCAGCTCCTATAATTCACCCCTCCACTTT.

The chain links TRBV20-1 to TRBJ2-3; 7 nucleotides line up with TRBD2. This CDR3 contains 14 residues. Trimming took 3 bases from V and 5 from J; bases not matched to a gene: 8. CDR1 is DFQATT, CDR2 SNEGSKA, per germline (reference sequence). The CDR3 protein is CSASFPAGVDTQYF. For the CDR3, the DNA is TGCAGTGCTAGTTTCCCTGCGGGAGTAGATACGCAGTATTTT.

The chain is built from TRBV28 and TRBJ2-1, with 8 bases identical to TRBD2. This CDR3 is 14 amino acids long. With V trimmed by 6 bases and J by 10 bases, 11 bases remained unmatched. Germline CDR1 MDHEN, CDR2 SYDVKM. The CDR3: CASSPPSGRVEQFF. The CDR3 bases are TGTGCCAGCAGCCCGCCAAGCGGGAGAGTCGAGCAGTTCTTC. Full variable domain (missing parts from reference TRBV28 and TRBJ2-1): DVKVTQSSRYLVKRTGEKVFLECVQDMDHENMFWYRQDPGLGLRLIYFSYDVKMKEKGDIPEGYSVSREKKERFSLILESASTNQTSMYLCASSPPSGRVEQFFGPGTRLTVL.

V usage is TRBV10-3 and J usage is TRBJ1-1, with unresolved D. Trimming pared 0 bases from V and 4 bases from J, leaving 15 bases between. The CDR3 sequence is 16 residues long. Germline CDR1 is ENHRY and CDR2 is SYGVKD. The CDR3 DNA is TGTGCCATCAGTGAGTCGATCCGGCGGGGAGGCACTGAAGCTTTCTTT. Residues: CAISESIRRGGTEAFF.

This rearrangement joins TRBV11-2 to TRBJ2-1; 13 bases match TRBD2. This CDR3 region has 15 residues. Germline V gives CDR1 SGHAT, CDR2 FQNNGV. Trimming removed 5 bases from V and 5 bases from J; junction bases left unmatched: 3. Written as DNA, the CDR3 is TGTGCCAGCAGCCCGGGACTAGCGGGACACAATGAGCAGTTCTTC. It codes for CASSPGLAGHNEQFF.

The gene calls are TRBV27 and TRBJ2-3; TRBD2 agrees at 7 bases. The germline V gene has CDR1 MNHEY and CDR2 SMNVEV (reference sequence). J was trimmed by 5 bases and V by 3 bases; bases with no gene match: 8. The CDR3 loop spans 15 amino acids. The CDR3 nucleotides are TGTGCCAGCAGTTTTCTTGCGGGAGCAGGAGATACGCAGTATTTT. As protein: CASSFLAGAGDTQYF.

V and J are TRBV5-1 and TRBJ1-3, with D perhaps matching TRBD1 (5 bases). The CDR3 spans 14 residues. The V end lost 4 bases, the J end lost 0 bases, and 8 bases lay between the germline ends. Germline values: CDR1 SGHRS, CDR2 YFSETQ. CDR3 nucleotides: TGCGCCAGCAGCGTCGGGGGCTCTGGAAACACCATATATTTT. It specifies CASSVGGSGNTIYF. Filled out from reference TRBV5-1 and TRBJ1-3, the complete variable domain reads KAGVTQTPRYLIKTRGQQVTLSCSPISGHRSVSWYQQTPGQGLQFLFEYFSETQRNKGNFPGRFSGRQFSNSRSEMNVSTLELGDSALYLCASSVGGSGNTIYFGEGSWLTVV.

The rearrangement joins TRBV28 to TRBJ2-1; D call uncertain. The CDR3 sequence is 15 residues long. Per the germline V gene, CDR1 is MDHEN and CDR2 is SYDVKM. V was pared by 3 bases and J by 9 bases, with 18 bases between. The CDR3 loop is CASSLASVGSAEQFF. The CDR3 DNA reads as TGTGCCAGCAGTTTGGCCTCAGTTGGTTCTGCTGAGCAGTTCTTC.